The present T cell receptor (beta chain) was sequenced within a study of blood T cell repertoires in COVID-19. Study as a whole: Researchers got acute and convalescent COVID-19 samples from the United States, Italy and Spain.

Clones were sequenced by immunoSEQ multiplex PCR, and TCRdb holds only the in-frame ones, with some missing. The repertoire holds under 200,000 clones, 80% to 90% seen once, with approximately 14% in the top ten. This clone was observed once. This CDR3 spans 11 amino acids. Per germline, CDR1 DFQATT and CDR2 SNEGSKA (reference sequence). Trimming removed 3 bases at V and 7 bases at J, with 9 bases between. This chain joins TRBV20-1 and TRBJ1-2; tentative D call: TRBD1 (6 bases). The sequenced sample consisted of peripheral blood. This clonotype was sampled from a man younger than 40 with active or convalescent COVID-19. CDR3 residues: CSARGARGYTF. The CDR3 bases are TGCAGTGCTAGGGGGGCTCGTGGCTACACCTTC.